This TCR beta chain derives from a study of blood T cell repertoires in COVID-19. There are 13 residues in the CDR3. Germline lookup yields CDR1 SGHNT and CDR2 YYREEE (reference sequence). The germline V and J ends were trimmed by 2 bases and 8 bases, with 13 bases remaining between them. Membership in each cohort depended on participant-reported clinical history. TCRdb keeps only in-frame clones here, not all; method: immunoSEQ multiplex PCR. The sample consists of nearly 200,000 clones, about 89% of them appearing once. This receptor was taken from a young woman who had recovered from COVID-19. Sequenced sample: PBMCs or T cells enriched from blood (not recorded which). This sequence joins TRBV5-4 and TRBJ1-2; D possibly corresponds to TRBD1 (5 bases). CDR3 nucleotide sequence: TGTGCCAGCAGCTTTTCAGGGTACGAAGGCTACACCTTC. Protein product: CASSFSGYEGYTF.